This is a list of T cell receptor beta chains from one sample in a study of cytomegalovirus exposure and HLA in healthy donors. Libraries were prepared by immunoSEQ multiplex PCR; TCRdb keeps only in-frame clonotypes and omits some of them. The profile shows around 400,000 clones, roughly 90% of them singletons. The sequenced material came from PBMCs. All receptors derive from a woman in her late teens or twenties in good health and CMV-seronegative. Each CDR3 is given with its conserved first and last residue. A D gene is named only where the DNA matches it firmly. Part of the rows lack a size; the others show once, few, many or a class for expanded clones.

V gene	clone size	J gene	D gene	CDR3 length	CDR3 DNA	CDR3 protein
TRBV10-2	.	TRBJ2-7	TRBD1	15	TGCGCCAGCAGGGCTAGGACAGGGGACTCCTACGAGCAGTACTTC	CASRARTGDSYEQYF
TRBV6-1	.	TRBJ2-7	TRBD2	13	TGTGCCAGCAGTGCGACTAGCGGGGGTGAGCAGTACTTC	CASSATSGGEQYF
TRBV28	once	TRBJ1-5	.	15	TGTGCCAGCTCCAAAGGGGGGGGAGGTGATCAGCCCCAGCATTTT	CASSKGGGGDQPQHF
TRBV5-1	few	TRBJ1-1	.	12	TGCGCCAGCAGGGACCGGACAGACCAAGCTTTCTTT	CASRDRTDQAFF
TRBV5-4	.	TRBJ1-1	.	17	TGTGCCAGCAGCTTGGGTGTTCAGGCCGCCTCGAACACTGAAGCTTTCTTT	CASSLGVQAASNTEAFF
TRBV6-1	.	TRBJ2-1	.	16	TGTGCCAGCAGTGATTTACTAGGAGGGGGGGCCTCTCGTCAGTTCTTC	CASSDLLGGGASRQFF
TRBV11-1	once	TRBJ2-1	TRBD1	18	TGTGCCAGCAGCTTAGTGAGTACAGGGGGTGATCGCTACAATGAGCAGTTCTTC	CASSLVSTGGDRYNEQFF
TRBV5-1	.	TRBJ1-4	.	14	TGCGCCAGCCACAAAGGGGGAGTCGGAGAAAAACTGTTTTTT	CASHKGGVGEKLFF
TRBV27	.	TRBJ1-2	TRBD1	14	TGTGCCAGCAGTTTGTACAGGGGGGCGGATGGCTACACCTTC	CASSLYRGADGYTF
TRBV30	.	TRBJ2-3	.	13	TGTGCCTGGACCCGCGGGGCTACAGATACGCAGTATTTT	CAWTRGATDTQYF
TRBV4-1	.	TRBJ2-5	TRBD2	16	TGCGCCAGCAGCCGAGGACTAGCGGGACAGGGAGAGACCCAGTACTTC	CASSRGLAGQGETQYF
TRBV27	.	TRBJ1-2	.	14	TGTGCCAGCAGTTTATCGTCCGCAGGGGTCGGCTACACCTTC	CASSLSSAGVGYTF
TRBV28	.	TRBJ1-5	TRBD1	19	TGTGCCAGCAGTGCTCCTGGGACAGGGGACTTCTATAGCAATCAGCCCCAGCATTTT	CASSAPGTGDFYSNQPQHF
TRBV7-8	.	TRBJ2-3	TRBD2	18	TGTGCCAGCAGCTTCTTAGTCGGGACTAGCGGGACGGCAGATACGCAGTATTTT	CASSFLVGTSGTADTQYF
TRBV27	.	TRBJ2-1	.	17	TGTGCCAGCAGTTTATGGGGGGGGGCCGGAGGGTACAATGAGCAGTTCTTC	CASSLWGGAGGYNEQFF
TRBV28	.	TRBJ2-1	TRBD2	14	TGTGCCAGCAGTCCCAGCGGGAGACGCAATGAGCAGTTCTTC	CASSPSGRRNEQFF
TRBV2	few	TRBJ1-4	.	13	TGTGCCAGCAGTGATGGCGGGGACGAAAAACTGTTTTTT	CASSDGGDEKLFF
TRBV28	once	TRBJ1-5	.	13	TGTGCCAGCAGTTCAGGGGTTCATCAGCCCCAGCATTTT	CASSSGVHQPQHF
TRBV9	.	TRBJ2-7	TRBD1	15	TGTGCCAGCAGCCCCGGGACAGGGCTTTCCTACGAGCAGTACTTC	CASSPGTGLSYEQYF
TRBV7-6	.	TRBJ2-7	.	12	TGTGCCAGCAGCCCAGGGTTTCGCGAGCAGTACTTC	CASSPGFREQYF
TRBV9	.	TRBJ2-3	.	15	TGTGCCAGCAGCACCACAGGGATCCCCACAGATACGCAGTATTTT	CASSTTGIPTDTQYF
TRBV7-9	.	TRBJ1-5	.	12	TGTGCCAGCAGAAAAGCGGGTCAGCCCCAGCATTTT	CASRKAGQPQHF
TRBV6-5	.	TRBJ2-2	.	14	TGTGCCAGCACCCGCCCGGGAAACACCGGGGAGCTGTTTTTT	CASTRPGNTGELFF
TRBV27	once	TRBJ2-3	TRBD2	16	TGTGCCAGCAGTCGCTACGGGGGGAGAGTGGCAGATACGCAGTATTTT	CASSRYGGRVADTQYF
TRBV30	once	TRBJ2-3	TRBD2	15	TGTGCCTGGAGTGGGACTAGCGGGGGCACAGATACGCAGTATTTT	CAWSGTSGGTDTQYF
TRBV29-1	.	TRBJ2-1	TRBD2	15	TGCAGCGTGGCACCGCGACTAGCGCCGTCCAATGAGCAGTTCTTC	CSVAPRLAPSNEQFF
TRBV20-1	.	TRBJ2-1	.	11	TGCAGTGCTCCGGGGCGGGGTAAGCAGTTCTTC	CSAPGRGKQFF
TRBV28	.	TRBJ2-7	.	14	TGTGCCAGCAGTCCTACCTTGGAGGGGAGCGAGCAGTACTTC	CASSPTLEGSEQYF
TRBV28	.	TRBJ2-7	TRBD2	14	TGTGCCAGCAGTTCAGCGGGAGGGTCCTACGAGCAGTACTTC	CASSSAGGSYEQYF
TRBV5-6	.	TRBJ2-3	TRBD2	15	TGTGCCAGCAGCCCGTATCTAGCGGGCACAGATACGCAGTATTTT	CASSPYLAGTDTQYF
TRBV30	few	TRBJ2-7	.	11	TGTGCCTGGAGTAAACAATACGAGCAGTACTTC	CAWSKQYEQYF
TRBV30	once	TRBJ2-1	TRBD2	16	TGTGCCTGGACTACCACCGGGACTAGCGGCTACAATGAGCAGTTCTTC	CAWTTTGTSGYNEQFF
TRBV4-1	.	TRBJ1-1	.	14	TGCGCCAGCAGCCCCCGACAGATGAACACTGAAGCTTTCTTT	CASSPRQMNTEAFF
TRBV28	.	TRBJ1-2	.	13	TGTGCCAGCAGTTTACTCCCGGGGGACGGAGCCCACTTC	CASSLLPGDGAHF